This entry features one T cell receptor (beta chain) sequence. The data derive from a study of control samples from healthy donors and cancer patients. Data came from immunoSEQ multiplex PCR; TCRdb stores just in-frame clones and leaves some out. The table has about 70,000 clones, 94% seen once. CDR3 size: 17 residues. The V and J ends lost 1 base and 7 bases, in that order; junction bases with no gene match: 11. CDR1 and CDR2 (germline): SGHTA, FQGTGA. The V call is TRBV7-3, the J call TRBJ1-5; 9 bases are a match to TRBD1. Sequenced material: blood. This TCR derives from a woman aged 25 to 39 in good health. The DNA for the CDR3 is TGTGCCAGCAGCTTAAATGGTAAGGACAGGGGTGGCCAGCCCCAGCATTTT. Amino acid sequence: CASSLNGKDRGGQPQHF.